Presented here are 26 T cell receptor beta chains from one specimen sequenced in a study of cytomegalovirus exposure and HLA in healthy donors. Researchers ran the PCR with 60 Vbeta and 13 Jbeta primers. Data came from immunoSEQ multiplex PCR; TCRdb stores just in-frame clones and leaves some out. The table records about 140,000 clones, around 75% of them present only once. The sample was PBMCs. All receptors come from a woman aged 30 to 39 in good health and CMV-seronegative.

In DNA, the CDR3 is TGTGCCACCCTGGGAGGACAGGGTAATGAAAAACTGTTTTTT. It is translated as CATLGGQGNEKLFF. The rearrangement joins TRBV7-9 to TRBJ1-4, with 8 nucleotides matching TRBD1. CDR3 length: 14 amino acids. The junction had 8 bases not matched to a gene; V was cut back by 10 bases and J by 4 bases. Germline loops: CDR1 SEHNR, CDR2 FQNEAQ (reference sequence).

J is TRBJ1-4 and V is TRBV2; TRBD1 matches 7 bases. Per germline, CDR1 SNHLY and CDR2 FYNNEI. This CDR3 is 14 amino acids long. The V and J ends lost 2 bases and 4 bases, in that order; junction bases with no gene match: 1. CDR3 sequence: CASSEPGGNEKLFF. The CDR3, as DNA: TGTGCCAGCAGTGAACCAGGGGGTAATGAAAAACTGTTTTTT.

A few counts support this clone. V is TRBV10-1 and J is TRBJ2-1; 14 bases align to TRBD2. The trim removed 8 bases at V and 6 bases at J, leaving 6 bases unmatched. CDR3 size: 15 residues. Germline CDR1 is WNHNN and CDR2 is SYGVQD (reference sequence). The CDR3 bases are TGCGCCAGCGACGGGACTAGCGGGGGCCGCAATGAGCAGTTCTTC. Encoded protein: CASDGTSGGRNEQFF.

The chain has TRBV5-6 and TRBJ2-1; D perhaps matches TRBD2 (5 bases). V lost 0 bases, J lost 0 bases, and 10 bases lay in between. Germline assignment: CDR1 SGHDT and CDR2 YYEEEE. The CDR3 totals 16 residues. The CDR3 sequence is CASSLVGESSYNEQFF. The CDR3 DNA reads as TGTGCCAGCAGCTTGGTCGGGGAAAGCTCCTACAATGAGCAGTTCTTC.

V and J are TRBV10-3 and TRBJ2-2; D is uncertain. The CDR3 runs to 12 residues. V lost 6 bases and J 3 bases, leaving 5 bases between the germline ends. Germline V gives CDR1 ENHRY, CDR2 SYGVKD. The CDR3 region is CAIRYDTGELFF. The CDR3 DNA reads TGTGCCATCAGATATGACACCGGGGAGCTGTTTTTT.

This clone was detected a few times. A junction end diverges from the germline sequence, so it may reflect a read error. The chain couples TRBV7-7 to TRBJ2-5; TRBD1 agrees at 7 bases. The germline V gene has CDR1 SSHAT and CDR2 FNYEAQ (reference sequence). The CDR3 is 15 residues long. CDR3 sequence (DNA): TGTGCTAGCAGCGCAACAGGGGTTCCCCAAGAGACCCAGTACTTC. Encoded protein: CASSATGVPQETQYF. Together with reference TRBV7-7 and TRBJ2-5, the CDR3 gives the full variable domain: GAGVSQSPRYKVTKRGQDVTLRCDPISSHATLYWYQQALGQGPEFLTYFNYEAQPDKSGLPSDRFSAERPEGSISTLTIQRTEQRDSAMYRCASSATGVPQETQYFGPGTRLLVL.

This chain uses TRBV29-1 with TRBJ2-2, with 10 positions matching TRBD2. The CDR3 runs to 14 residues. Germline CDR1 is SQVTM and CDR2 is ANQGSEA. The junction had 7 bases not matched to a gene; V was cut back by 7 bases and J by 5 bases. In DNA, the CDR3 is TGCAGCGCTTACACTAGCGGGATTACCGGGGAGCTGTTTTTT. Its protein product is CSAYTSGITGELFF.

The chain recombines TRBV30 with TRBJ2-5; 10 nucleotides match TRBD2. V gave up 2 bases and J gave up 0 bases; unmatched junction bases: 6. This CDR3 is 16 amino acids long. CDR1 and CDR2 from the germline V gene are GTSNPN and SVGIG (reference sequence). In nucleotides, the CDR3 is TGTGCCTGGAGTCCGGGACTAGCGAACTACCAAGAGACCCAGTACTTC. Its protein is CAWSPGLANYQETQYF.

This chain connects TRBV7-3 to TRBJ1-2; D perhaps matches TRBD1 (6 bases). The CDR3 sequence is 15 residues long. The ends were cut back, 5 bases at V and 4 bases at J, with 17 bases in the middle. Germline CDR1 and CDR2: SGHTA and FQGTGA. CDR3 sequence: CASSKGEGHLYGYTF. DNA of the CDR3: TGTGCCAGCAGCAAAGGGGAGGGACATCTCTATGGCTACACCTTC. Together with reference TRBV7-3 and TRBJ1-2, the CDR3 gives the full variable domain: GAGVSQTPSNKVTEKGKYVELRCDPISGHTALYWYRQSLGQGPEFLIYFQGTGAADDSGLPNDRFFAVRPEGSVSTLKIQRTERGDSAVYLCASSKGEGHLYGYTFGSGTRLTVV.

About this clone itself: The sample has other DNA sequences that encode this CDR3 too. The rearrangement uses TRBV27 and TRBJ2-3; 7 positions agree with TRBD1. This CDR3 is 15 amino acids long. Germline CDR1 and CDR2: MNHEY and SMNVEV (reference sequence). The V and J ends lost 5 bases and 0 bases, in that order; junction bases with no gene match: 5. CDR3 sequence reads: CASSLRQGSTDTQYF. The CDR3 nucleotides are TGTGCCAGCAGTCTACGACAGGGTAGCACAGATACGCAGTATTTT.

This clone was counted a few times. V is TRBV18 and J is TRBJ2-2, with D hard to call. This CDR3 region has 14 residues. V lost 4 bases, J lost 4 bases, and 10 bases lay in between. Germline loops: CDR1 KGHSH, CDR2 LQKENI. CDR3 coding DNA: TGTGCCAGCTCACGAGGAGCGAGCACCGGGGAGCTGTTTTTT. Translated, it gives CASSRGASTGELFF.

V is TRBV4-1 and J is TRBJ1-2, with 8 bases lining up with TRBD1. V lost 0 bases, J lost 7 bases, and 7 bases stayed unmatched. CDR1 is MGHRA, CDR2 YSYEKL, per germline. The CDR3 has 15 amino acids. CDR3 amino acids: CASSQEWTGTTGYTF. In DNA form, the CDR3 reads TGCGCCAGCAGCCAAGAGTGGACAGGGACCACTGGCTACACCTTC.

The rearrangement joins TRBV10-3 to TRBJ2-1; 8 bases are shared with TRBD1. Trimming removed 10 bases from V and 5 bases from J; junction bases left unmatched: 4. Per germline, CDR1 ENHRY and CDR2 SYGVKD. The CDR3 covers 12 residues. The CDR3 nucleotides are TGTGCCACCCTGGACAGGGACAATGAGCAGTTCTTC. Translating it yields CATLDRDNEQFF.

This clone was observed a handful of times. CDR3 DNA sequence: TGTGCCAGCAGTCCCCGGGACGCCCGGGGGAACATTCAGTACTTC. This translates into CASSPRDARGNIQYF. V gene TRBV27 combines with J gene TRBJ2-4, with D maybe TRBD2 (6 bases). From germline, CDR1 is MNHEY and CDR2 SMNVEV (reference sequence). V dropped 5 bases and J dropped 7 bases, with 18 bases sitting between them. The CDR3 covers 15 residues.

This clone was recorded a few times. This chain joins TRBV7-2 and TRBJ2-7; 8 nucleotides agree with TRBD2. Losses at the gene ends were 4 bases for V and 3 bases for J; bases not matched to a gene: 5. The CDR3 totals 14 residues. From germline, CDR1 is SGHTA and CDR2 FQGNSA. The CDR3 DNA sequence: TGTGCCAGCAGCTCCTCCGGGACTAGCTACGAGCAGTACTTC. This translates into CASSSSGTSYEQYF.

This clone was counted a few times. This chain links TRBV19 with TRBJ1-2, with D unclear. This CDR3 is built from 15 residues. Trimming removed 5 bases at V and 6 bases at J, with 19 bases between. CDR1 and CDR2 from the germline V gene are LNHDA and SQIVND (reference sequence). CDR3 nucleotide sequence: TGTGCCAGTAGTTCCCAGGTCAGTACCTCGGATGGCTACACCTTC. Protein sequence: CASSSQVSTSDGYTF. Complete variable domain (other parts from reference TRBV19 and TRBJ1-2): DGGITQSPKYLFRKEGQNVTLSCEQNLNHDAMYWYRQDPGQGLRLIYYSQIVNDFQKGDIAEGYSVSREKKESFPLTVTSAQKNPTAFYLCASSSQVSTSDGYTFGSGTRLTVV.

CDR3 nucleotide sequence: TGTGCCAGCACCCCACCGCGGCCCTACGAGAGAAACACCATATATTTT. It encodes CASTPPRPYERNTIYF. The J gene is TRBJ1-3, the V gene TRBV7-3; D not resolved. This CDR3 is 16 amino acids long. The germline V gene encodes CDR1 SGHTA and CDR2 FQGTGA. The V and J ends lost 7 bases and 5 bases respectively, with 21 bases between them.

The chain's CDR3 is CASRLVTNHNEQFF. The CDR3 nucleotides are TGTGCCAGCAGGCTGGTGACAAACCACAATGAGCAGTTCTTC. This chain joins TRBV27 and TRBJ2-1; D call uncertain. Trimming left V 6 bases short and J 5 bases short, with 14 bases between. Germline CDR1 MNHEY, CDR2 SMNVEV (reference sequence). This CDR3 comprises 14 residues.

This clone was observed once. This sequence joins TRBV6-1 and TRBJ2-2; 7 nucleotides agree with TRBD1. Germline assignment: CDR1 MNHNS and CDR2 SASEGT. The CDR3 length is 14 residues. Losses at the gene ends were 5 bases for V and 5 bases for J; bases not matched to a gene: 5. CDR3 nucleotide sequence: TGTGCCAGCAGTCGAGGGGGCCCTACCGGGGAGCTGTTTTTT. Translation: CASSRGGPTGELFF.

The chain has TRBV6-1 and TRBJ2-5; D gene ambiguous. Germline CDR1 reads MNHNS; CDR2 reads SASEGT. Deletions cut 8 bases from V and 5 bases from J, with 18 bases between. The CDR3 loop spans 14 amino acids. The CDR3, as DNA: TGTGCCAGCTCGCCGGTATCATCTGTGGAGACCCAGTACTTC. The encoded protein is CASSPVSSVETQYF.

The CDR3 nucleotides read TGTGCCAGTACCGGGACAGAGTATGGCTACACCTTC. It translates to CASTGTEYGYTF. V gene TRBV19 combines with J gene TRBJ1-2; 7 positions match TRBD1. The CDR3 spans 12 residues. Germline V gives CDR1 LNHDA, CDR2 SQIVND (reference sequence). J lost 5 bases, V lost 7 bases, and 4 bases had no gene match.

The rearrangement uses TRBV7-9 and TRBJ2-1; 11 bases are a match to TRBD1. Germline V gene data show CDR1 as SEHNR and CDR2 as FQNEAQ (reference sequence). CDR3 length: 15 residues. The junction had 5 bases not matched to a gene; V was cut back by 7 bases and J by 3 bases. As DNA, the CDR3 is TGTGCCAGCAAGTATGGGACAGGGGGCTACAATGAGCAGTTCTTC. Amino acids: CASKYGTGGYNEQFF.

The rearrangement links TRBV7-8 to TRBJ2-3; D uncertain. Germline V CDR1 and CDR2: SGHVS, FQNEAQ. The CDR3 totals 13 residues. Trimming took 1 base from V and 7 from J, leaving 9 bases between them. CDR3 bases: TGTGCCAGCAGCTTAGTTCCGCGGAATACGCAGTATTTT. Translation gives CASSLVPRNTQYF.

This chain connects TRBV7-2 to TRBJ1-6; the D is unclear. Between the trimmed V and J ends, which lost 1 base and 1 base, there was a span of 11 bases. CDR1 is SGHTA, CDR2 FQGNSA, per germline. There are 17 residues in the CDR3. The CDR3, as DNA: TGTGCCAGCAGCTTAGGGGAGGGAACGTCCTATAATTCACCCCTCCACTTT. As protein: CASSLGEGTSYNSPLHF.

This clone was seen a handful of times. J is TRBJ2-3 and V is TRBV5-1, with 9 bases lining up with TRBD2. From germline, CDR1 is SGHRS and CDR2 YFSETQ. The V and J ends lost 3 bases and 2 bases, in that order; junction bases with no gene match: 4. The CDR3 length is 15 residues. CDR3 region: CASSSGLADTDTQYF. The CDR3 nucleotides are TGCGCCAGCAGCTCGGGACTAGCTGACACAGATACGCAGTATTTT.

The chain joins TRBV27 to TRBJ2-7; TRBD2 matches 12 bases. J was trimmed by 3 bases and V by 8 bases; bases with no gene match: 20. The CDR3 runs to 19 residues. Per the germline V gene, CDR1 is MNHEY and CDR2 is SMNVEV (reference sequence). CDR3 residues: CASSEAIPGLAGWGYEQYF. The CDR3 nucleotides are TGTGCCAGCTCCGAAGCCATCCCGGGACTAGCGGGTTGGGGCTACGAGCAGTACTTC.